Listed here are 14 T cell receptor beta chains from one sample, sequenced in a study of shared clonotypes between healthy human individuals. CD8 cells classed as naive were CD45RO-negative and positively selected for CCR7, excluding terminally differentiated effector memory CD45RA+ cells. Libraries were prepared by immunoSEQ multiplex PCR; TCRdb keeps only in-frame clonotypes and omits some of them. The table records about 2.2 million clones, 93% of them present only once. Sequencing was done on a sample of naive CD8+ T cells from PBMCs. These receptors originate from a man aged 18 to 30 in good health. Some clones in this sample may be carry-over from other donors' samples.

This chain links TRBV7-6 with TRBJ1-1; D is perhaps TRBD1 (6 bases). The V end lost 2 bases, the J end lost 1 base, and 20 bases lay between the germline ends. CDR1 is SGHVS, CDR2 FNYEAQ, per germline. This CDR3 region has 18 residues. The CDR3 nucleotides are TGTGCCAGCAGCTTAACGGGCATGGGGGGCGGACGGAACACTGAAGCTTTCTTT. Its protein is CASSLTGMGGGRNTEAFF.

The chain combines TRBV29-1 with TRBJ1-2, with D possibly TRBD1 on 6 matching bases. Trimming left V 6 bases short and J 8 bases short, with 13 bases between. This CDR3 is 11 amino acids long. Looked up from germline, CDR1 is SQVTM and CDR2 is ANQGSEA. CDR3 bases: TGCAGCGTCACAGGGAATGAAGGCTACACCTTC. Its translation: CSVTGNEGYTF.

V is TRBV28 and J is TRBJ2-5; D possibly uses TRBD1 or TRBD2 (5 bases each). Trimming pared 10 bases from V and 1 base from J, leaving 16 bases between. CDR1 is MDHEN and CDR2 is SYDVKM in the germline V gene. The CDR3 covers 14 residues. The CDR3 region is CATCLVGGQETQYF. Here the CDR3 DNA reads TGTGCCACCTGCTTAGTTGGGGGCCAAGAGACCCAGTACTTC.

A single count supports this clone. The chain carries TRBV21-1 and TRBJ1-2; TRBD1 is taken as the D call from the table, unchecked against the DNA. TRBV21-1 is a pseudogene segment. The CDR3 is 12 residues long. Written as DNA, the CDR3 is TGTGCCAGCAGCGACAGGGTCTATGGCTACACCTTC. It encodes CASSDRVYGYTF.

The chain links TRBV5-4 to TRBJ2-6; TRBD1 matches 9 bases. The CDR3 sequence is 18 residues long. The junction had 11 bases not matched to a gene; V was cut back by 3 bases and J by 4 bases. Germline CDR1 reads SGHNT; CDR2 reads YYREEE (reference sequence). CDR3 nucleotide sequence: TGTGCCAGCAGCTCGGCACCACAGGGGGCCTCGGGGGCCAACGTCCTGACTTTC. It encodes CASSSAPQGASGANVLTF.

The chain uses TRBV7-9 and TRBJ2-7; D call uncertain. Per the germline V gene, CDR1 is SEHNR and CDR2 is FQNEAQ (reference sequence). The CDR3 has 13 residues. Trimming removed 3 bases from V and 5 bases from J, with 11 bases in between. CDR3 region: CASSLGPTDEQYF. The CDR3 nucleotides read TGTGCCAGCAGCTTGGGCCCAACGGACGAGCAGTACTTC.

The chain joins TRBV7-8 to TRBJ2-5; 8 bases line up with TRBD1. There are 19 residues in the CDR3. CDR1 is SGHVS and CDR2 is FQNEAQ in the germline V gene. The V and J ends lost 3 bases and 5 bases, in that order; junction bases with no gene match: 20. CDR3 amino acids: CASSFLLMTGDGFRETQYF. The CDR3 nucleotides are TGTGCCAGCAGCTTCCTTCTTATGACAGGGGATGGGTTCCGGGAGACCCAGTACTTC.

This clone was seen once. The genes are TRBV6-6 and TRBJ2-1; D gene ambiguous. Trimming left V 10 bases short and J 1 base short, with 14 bases between. This CDR3 region has 14 residues. Germline-derived CDR1 and CDR2 are MNHNY and SVGAGI (reference sequence). The DNA for the CDR3 is TGTGCCACCACCGGGCATGTATCCTACAATGAGCAGTTCTTC. It encodes CATTGHVSYNEQFF.

The gene calls are TRBV7-9 and TRBJ2-7; D could derive from TRBD1 or TRBD2 (5 bases each). Germline CDR1 and CDR2: SEHNR and FQNEAQ (reference sequence). V shed 4 bases and J shed 5 bases, with 15 bases lying between them. The length of the CDR3 is 14 residues. CDR3 amino acids: CASSSRDRPHEQYF. The DNA for the CDR3 is TGTGCCAGCAGCTCCCGGGACCGGCCCCACGAGCAGTACTTC.

The chain combines TRBV27 with TRBJ1-5; 7 nucleotides agree with TRBD1. The CDR3 runs to 15 residues. Germline trimming cut 5 bases from V and 1 base from J; bases unmatched to any gene: 5. Germline V gene sequence: CDR1 MNHEY, CDR2 SMNVEV (reference sequence). The CDR3 DNA reads TGTGCCAGCAGTGAGACAGGGATCAGCAATCAGCCCCAGCATTTT. It encodes CASSETGISNQPQHF.

This clone was recorded once. The V call is TRBV2, the J call TRBJ2-7; 9 bases are shared with TRBD2. Germline CDR1 reads SNHLY; CDR2 reads FYNNEI. The CDR3 has 14 amino acids. V trimming: 7 bases; J trimming: 3 bases; junction bases outside the gene matches: 7. CDR3 nucleotides: TGTGCCAGCAATCAAGCGGGAGGCCGCTACGAGCAGTACTTC. This codes for CASNQAGGRYEQYF.

The sample holds one count of this clone. The CDR3: CASSLETDNSNQPQHF. The CDR3 bases are TGTGCCAGCAGTTTGGAGACAGATAATAGCAATCAGCCCCAGCATTTT. The chain links TRBV28 to TRBJ1-5; D may be TRBD1 (5 bases). Germline CDR1 and CDR2: MDHEN and SYDVKM. Trimming took 3 bases from V and 0 from J, leaving 12 bases between them. This CDR3 is 16 amino acids long.

This sequence joins TRBV11-2 and TRBJ2-7; no clear D. With 3 bases removed from V and 4 bases from J, the gap between germline ends came to 16 bases. The CDR3 has 15 amino acids. Germline V gene data show CDR1 as SGHAT and CDR2 as FQNNGV. The CDR3 here is CASSFGLIIRYEQYF. The DNA of the CDR3 is TGTGCCAGCAGCTTCGGTCTTATCATCCGGTACGAGCAGTACTTC.

The chain employs TRBV19 and TRBJ1-1; D possibly corresponds to TRBD1 (6 bases). CDR3 length equals 13 residues. From germline, CDR1 is LNHDA and CDR2 SQIVND (reference sequence). Between the trimmed V and J ends, which lost 5 bases and 11 bases, there was a span of 18 bases. The CDR3 reads CASSVTGSSGAFF. CDR3 DNA: TGTGCCAGTAGTGTCACAGGGTCCTCTGGGGCTTTCTTT.